This record looks at one T cell receptor beta chain sequence and its context. It has no known antigen specificity. One base away there is no much larger clone; base qualities are not given. These data belong to a study of preoperative IRX-2 immunotherapy in early breast cancer (dated by TCRdb to the late 2010s). The treatment or condition label, read with the paper, signifies: preoperative locoregional IRX-2 cytokine immunotherapy. The samples were obtained from a phase Ib study that tested preoperative, locoregional IRX-2 cytokine immunotherapy designed to prime immune responses. The donors were early-stage breast cancer patients who were given IRX-2 prior to surgery. The CDR3 holds 13 amino acids from the cysteine to the phenylalanine. The CDR3 DNA has 39 bases and is translated from base 1. Ends trimmed: V by 6 bases, J by 2 bases; bases unmatched to a gene: 4. The germline V gene supplies CDR1 SQVTM and CDR2 ANQGSEA.

The protocol used for the library was the immunoSEQ multiplex PCR assay. TCRdb took this table from immuneACCESS and kept in-frame rearrangements with V and J called. Such tables lack part of the clones; where checked against another copy, unresolved V genes explain under half of the gap, and the rest is unexplained. This sample has 35,000 to 45,000 clones in its table, and around four fifths of those were observed once. The ten largest clones take up about 1.5% of the sample. In this chain, TRBV29-1 is recombined with TRBJ2-7; 10 of the junction bases match TRBD1. This specimen consisted of lymph node tissue, obtained after IRX-2 immunotherapy. This TCR came from a human donor with breast cancer. The DNA sequence is given as TGCAGCGTCTTAGGACAGGGGGCCTACGAGCAGTACTTC. The translation is CSVLGQGAYEQYF.